The next 22 T cell receptor beta chains were all read from a single sample in a study of blood T cell repertoires in COVID-19 (TCRdb year 2020). The receptor library was made with the immunoSEQ multiplex PCR assay. As stored in TCRdb, this immuneACCESS dataset retains in-frame rearrangements with V and J assigned. A fraction of the clones does not appear; measured against another copy, unresolved V genes explain less than half of the discrepancy, and the remainder lacks a known reason. The sample yields under 300,000 clones; under 90% were counted once. The top ten hold around 10% of the sample. The specimen sequenced was peripheral blood. The receptors originated from a woman aged 50 to 65 who had recovered from COVID-19.

The chain employs TRBV16 and TRBJ2-5, with D possibly matching TRBD1 (5 bases). V gave up 5 bases and J gave up 1 base, with 8 bases separating them. The CDR3 is 13 amino acids. The V gene's germline CDR1 is KGHSY and CDR2 FQNENV. CDR3 coding DNA: TGTGCCAGCAGCTCAGGGTTCCAAGAGACCCAGTACTTC. Its protein product is CASSSGFQETQYF.

This clone was counted once. The DNA for the CDR3 is TGTGCCAGCAGCGTATCCGGGACTAGTGTAGATACGCAGTATTTT. Protein product: CASSVSGTSVDTQYF. The gene calls are TRBV9 and TRBJ2-3, with TRBD2 matching 8 bases. Germline CDR1 is SGDLS and CDR2 is YYNGEE. The CDR3 extends over 15 amino acids. V trimming: 1 base; J trimming: 5 bases; junction bases outside the gene matches: 6.

The rearrangement links TRBV5-1 to TRBJ1-2; D is unresolved. CDR1 is SGHRS and CDR2 is YFSETQ in the germline V gene. CDR3 length: 14 amino acids. V was trimmed by 5 bases and J by 1 base, leaving 12 bases between them. The chain's CDR3 is CASSPDGNNYGYTF. CDR3 coding DNA: TGCGCCAGCAGTCCCGACGGGAATAACTATGGCTACACCTTC.

The genes are TRBV28 and TRBJ2-1, with 8 positions matching TRBD2. The CDR3 runs 14 residues. The J segment lost 7 bases and the V segment lost 5 bases, leaving 7 bases of the junction unmatched. CDR1 is MDHEN and CDR2 is SYDVKM in the germline V gene. Here the CDR3 reads CASSPRTSKNEQFF. The CDR3 nucleotides read TGTGCCAGCAGTCCGAGGACTAGCAAAAATGAGCAGTTCTTC.

In its sample, this clone was seen a few times. The chain is built from TRBV28 and TRBJ1-2, with 7 bases that match TRBD1. V gave up 4 bases and J gave up 11 bases; unmatched junction bases: 28. The germline V gene encodes CDR1 MDHEN and CDR2 SYDVKM. CDR3 size: 19 residues. As DNA, the CDR3 is TGTGCCAGCAGTTCCCCCTCTTTTGACAGGGCCGTAGGTTATCTTCCGTACACCTTC. Translated, it gives CASSSPSFDRAVGYLPYTF.

The chain couples TRBV5-4 to TRBJ2-3; TRBD2 is a possible D gene (6 bases). This CDR3 region has 15 residues. V lost 7 bases and J lost 4, with 19 bases in between. Germline-derived CDR1 and CDR2 are SGHNT and YYREEE (reference sequence). The CDR3 loop reads CASRRGGTYPDTQYF. In DNA, the CDR3 is TGTGCCAGCCGGAGGGGCGGGACTTACCCAGATACGCAGTATTTT.

A word on this clone: At the DNA level, this CDR3 is encoded by other sequences in the same sample as well. The chain uses TRBV27 and TRBJ1-2; D unresolved. The CDR3 is 14 residues long. Germline CDR1 and CDR2: MNHEY and SMNVEV (reference sequence). Trimming pared 2 bases from V and 2 bases from J, leaving 9 bases between. The CDR3 is CASSLSGQNYGYTF. The CDR3 bases are TGTGCCAGCAGTTTAAGCGGGCAGAACTATGGCTACACCTTC.

This clone was picked up a small number of times. The rearrangement uses TRBV5-6 and TRBJ2-5, with TRBD2 matching over 8 bases. Germline trimming cut 4 bases from V and 1 base from J; bases unmatched to any gene: 9. This CDR3 spans 16 amino acids. CDR1 and CDR2 from the germline V gene are SGHDT and YYEEEE. The CDR3 protein is CASSLKVAGSQETQYF. CDR3 nucleotide sequence: TGTGCCAGCAGCCTCAAGGTAGCGGGGAGCCAAGAGACCCAGTACTTC.

Notes on this clone: Mismatch with germline at one junction end may stem from a read error. The genes are TRBV20-1 and TRBJ1-1; weak D call: TRBD1 (5 bases). CDR3 length equals 13 residues. Per the germline V gene, CDR1 is DFQATT and CDR2 is SNEGSKA (reference sequence). This chain's CDR3 is CSASRQGDTEALF. CDR3 in DNA: TGCAGTGCTAGTCGTCAGGGCGACACTGAAGCTCTCTTT.

The CDR3 protein is CATSRRGSGANVLTF. The CDR3 DNA reads as TGTGCCACCAGCAGAAGGGGTTCTGGGGCCAACGTCCTGACTTTC. The chain links TRBV15 to TRBJ2-6; TRBD1 might be the D (5 bases). This CDR3 contains 15 residues. Per the germline V gene, CDR1 is LNHNV and CDR2 is YYDKDF (reference sequence). Trimming stripped 2 bases from V and 1 base from J, with 6 bases between.

Comment on this clone: A junction end diverges from the germline sequence, so it may reflect a read error. This chain uses TRBV7-6 with TRBJ1-4; weak D call: TRBD1 (5 bases). CDR1 SGHVS and CDR2 FNYEAQ come from the germline V gene. This CDR3 region has 15 residues. The CDR3 nucleotides are TGTGCCAGCAGGCGATCAACCGGGGGATCTCTTCCCGATCCTTTT. Residues: CASRRSTGGSLPDPF.

V gene TRBV6-2 or TRBV6-3 combines with J gene TRBJ2-2, with 8 positions matching TRBD2. J gave up 6 bases and V 5 bases, and 8 bases lay outside the gene matches. CDR3 size: 15 residues. Germline lookup yields CDR1 MNHEY and CDR2 SVGEGT. The CDR3 nucleotides are TGTGCCAGCAGTATCACTAGCGGCCCTCCCGGGGAGCTGTTTTTT. Protein product: CASSITSGPPGELFF.

This clone was counted only a few times. V and J are TRBV9 and TRBJ2-1; 9 bases match TRBD1. In germline, CDR1 is SGDLS, CDR2 YYNGEE. This CDR3 is built from 16 residues. The V gene end was trimmed by 3 bases and the J gene end by 9 bases; junction bases not matched to a gene: 13. CDR3: CASSGDKRQGGTEQFF. For the CDR3, the DNA is TGTGCCAGCAGCGGAGATAAGAGACAGGGGGGAACTGAGCAGTTCTTC. Drawing the rest from reference TRBV9 and TRBJ2-1, the complete variable domain is DSGVTQTPKHLITATGQRVTLRCSPRSGDLSVYWYQQSLDQGLQFLIQYYNGEERAKGNILERFSAQQFPDLHSELNLSSLELGDSALYFCASSGDKRQGGTEQFFGPGTRLTVL.

This sequence joins TRBV7-9 and TRBJ2-1; D remains unclear. The CDR3 length is 13 residues. Germline-derived CDR1 and CDR2 are SEHNR and FQNEAQ (reference sequence). The V end was cut by 4 bases, the J end by 4 bases, with 8 bases between. CDR3 nucleotides: TGTGCCAGCAGCTCATCAGGATACAATGAGCAGTTCTTC. Its translation is CASSSSGYNEQFF.

The V gene is TRBV6-6, the J gene TRBJ2-2, with TRBD1 as a possible D gene (6 bases). The CDR3 runs to 16 residues. Deletions cut 8 bases from V and 0 bases from J, with 16 bases between. CDR1 and CDR2 (germline): MNHNY, SVGAGI (reference sequence). Here the CDR3 reads CASLQTGTANTGELFF. CDR3 DNA: TGTGCCAGCCTCCAGACAGGAACCGCGAACACCGGGGAGCTGTTTTTT.

This clone appeared once. The V call is TRBV11-2, the J call TRBJ2-3; a weak D match, TRBD2 (6 bases). V was trimmed by 6 bases and J by 0 bases, leaving 19 bases between them. The CDR3 extends over 17 amino acids. Germline CDR1 reads SGHAT; CDR2 reads FQNNGV. CDR3 residues: CASRAGRGTSSTDTQYF. DNA of the CDR3: TGTGCCAGCAGGGCGGGACGGGGTACCTCTAGCACAGATACGCAGTATTTT.

The chain combines TRBV5-1 with TRBJ2-7; 12 bases are shared with TRBD2. The J segment lost 4 bases and the V segment lost 3 bases, leaving 5 bases of the junction unmatched. The CDR3 has 15 residues. Germline V lookup: CDR1 SGHRS, CDR2 YFSETQ. The CDR3 nucleotides read TGCGCCAGCAGCTCCGGGACTAGCGGGCCATACGAGCAGTACTTC. Translation gives CASSSGTSGPYEQYF.

The V and J genes are TRBV7-8 and TRBJ1-5; 11 positions match TRBD1. CDR3 length equals 16 residues. Germline trimming cut 4 bases from V and 3 bases from J; bases unmatched to any gene: 5. Per germline, CDR1 SGHVS and CDR2 FQNEAQ. The CDR3 is CASSSGQGAPNQPQHF. CDR3 nucleotides: TGTGCCAGCAGCTCCGGACAGGGGGCCCCCAATCAGCCCCAGCATTTT.

The chain uses TRBV11-2 and TRBJ1-2, with 9 bases fitting TRBD1. V was clipped by 1 base and J by 8 bases; unmatched bases: 5. The V gene's germline CDR1 is SGHAT and CDR2 FQNNGV. The CDR3 sequence is 14 residues long. CDR3 in DNA: TGTGCCAGCAGCTTAGCGGACAGGGGATTAGGCTACACCTTC. Protein product: CASSLADRGLGYTF.

The rearrangement links TRBV7-2 to TRBJ1-5; maybe TRBD1 (5 bases). Germline V CDR1 and CDR2: SGHTA, FQGNSA. V gave up 5 bases and J gave up 2 bases, with 13 bases separating them. The CDR3 contains 15 residues. CDR3: CASSPLGGGNQPQHF. In DNA, the CDR3 is TGTGCCAGCAGCCCCCTGGGAGGGGGCAATCAGCCCCAGCATTTT.

J is TRBJ2-5 and V is TRBV5-1, with 9 bases that match TRBD1. Germline CDR1 and CDR2: SGHRS and YFSETQ. V was clipped by 2 bases and J by 2 bases; unmatched bases: 10. The CDR3 is 17 residues long. This chain's CDR3 is CASSFGSGQGTQETQYF. The DNA for the CDR3 is TGCGCCAGCAGCTTTGGCTCGGGACAGGGTACACAAGAGACCCAGTACTTC.

This sequence joins TRBV4-3 and TRBJ2-1, with D tentatively TRBD2 (6 bases). The CDR3 consists of 15 residues. V was shortened by 3 bases and J by 5 bases, with 14 bases between the two germline ends. The germline CDR1 and CDR2 sequences are LGHNA and YSLEER. The DNA of the CDR3 is TGCGCCAGCAGCCACTCCCGCGGGACGAACAATGAGCAGTTCTTC. Residues: CASSHSRGTNNEQFF.